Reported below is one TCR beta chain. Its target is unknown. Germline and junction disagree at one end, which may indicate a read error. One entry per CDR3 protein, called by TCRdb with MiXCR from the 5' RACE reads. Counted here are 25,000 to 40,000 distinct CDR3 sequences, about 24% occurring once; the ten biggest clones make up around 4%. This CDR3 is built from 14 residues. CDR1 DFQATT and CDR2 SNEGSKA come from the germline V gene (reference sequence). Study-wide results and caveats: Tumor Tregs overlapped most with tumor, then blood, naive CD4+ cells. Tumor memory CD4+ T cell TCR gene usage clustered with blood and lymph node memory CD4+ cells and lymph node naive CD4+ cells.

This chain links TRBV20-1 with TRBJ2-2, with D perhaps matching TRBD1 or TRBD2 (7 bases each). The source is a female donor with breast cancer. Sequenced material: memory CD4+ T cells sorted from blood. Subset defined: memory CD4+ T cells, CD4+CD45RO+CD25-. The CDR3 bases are TGCAGTGCTAGACCAGGGGGGGTCACCTGGGAGCTGTTTTTT. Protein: CSARPGGVTWELFF.